This paragraph reports one T cell receptor (beta chain). Its target is not known. The CDR3 runs 15 residues. The V end was cut by 5 bases, the J end by 2 bases, with 16 bases between. Germline V gene data show CDR1 as PRHDT and CDR2 as FYEKMQ (reference sequence). These data belong to a study of post-analysis software for immune sequencing data. Whole-study context: Disease courses included relapsing-remitting, secondary progressive and progressive-relapsing multiple sclerosis. General study findings and limits: Under the F measure, samples that were prepared in one batch clustered strongly together. For normalized Chao1 diversity, multiple sclerosis patients scored significantly lower than controls did. A handful of TRBV segments were significantly more frequent in patients than in controls. TRBV5-6, TRBV5-1 and TRBV20-1 were among these segments.

Unique molecular identifiers were present in the TCR beta cDNA libraries. T cells, roughly 1 to 10 million of them, yielded about 500,000 cDNA molecules. From the PCR reads, TCRdb called clonotypes with MiXCR, one entry per CDR3 protein. The sample has some 890,000 distinct CDR3 sequences, roughly half seen once. The rearrangement joins TRBV13 to TRBJ2-7; D possibly corresponds to TRBD1 (6 bases). The specimen sequenced was blood. This TCR came from a girl aged 10-17 years with multiple sclerosis. CDR3 in DNA: TGTGCCAGCAGCCCTCGCCGGGACACTCCCTACGAGCAGTACTTC. It encodes CASSPRRDTPYEQYF.